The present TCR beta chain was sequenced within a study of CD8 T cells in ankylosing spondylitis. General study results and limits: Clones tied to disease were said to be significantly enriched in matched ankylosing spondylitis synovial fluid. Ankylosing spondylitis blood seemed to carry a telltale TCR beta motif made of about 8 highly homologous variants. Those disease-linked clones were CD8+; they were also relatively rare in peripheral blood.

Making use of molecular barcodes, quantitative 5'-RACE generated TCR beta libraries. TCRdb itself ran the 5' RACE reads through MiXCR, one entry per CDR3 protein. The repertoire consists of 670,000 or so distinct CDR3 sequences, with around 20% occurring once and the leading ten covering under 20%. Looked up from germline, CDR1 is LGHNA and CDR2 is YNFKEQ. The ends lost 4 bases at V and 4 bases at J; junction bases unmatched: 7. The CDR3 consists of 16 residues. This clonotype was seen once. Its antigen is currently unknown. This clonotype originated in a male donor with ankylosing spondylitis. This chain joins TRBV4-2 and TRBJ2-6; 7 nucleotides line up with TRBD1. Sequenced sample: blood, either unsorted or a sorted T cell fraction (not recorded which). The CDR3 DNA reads TGTGCCAGCAGCCCACAGGGGCCCCTCGGGGCCAACGTCCTGACTTTC. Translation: CASSPQGPLGANVLTF.